This T cell receptor (beta chain) was obtained from a study of T cells in tumors after PD-1 blockade. Overall study: Prior checkpoint blockade, systemic immunosuppressant use, or anti-cancer therapy within 4 weeks excluded patients. Each patient got pembrolizumab 200 mg every 3 weeks or cemiplimab 350 mg every 2 weeks.

TCRdb's copy holds only in-frame clones and misses some; the assay was immunoSEQ multiplex PCR. Seen here are under 75,000 clones, over 65% observed once, and the top ten hold approximately 4.5%. V was trimmed by 7 bases and J by 0 bases, leaving 15 bases between them. Germline V gene lookup returns CDR1 SGHTA and CDR2 FQGNSA. CDR3 size: 15 residues. Genomic DNA template from tumor biopsies or peripheral blood, roughly 616 ng to 6,500 ng input. The chain combines TRBV7-2 with TRBJ1-1; tentative D call: TRBD1 (5 bases). This sequence was found in a human donor with basal cell carcinoma. The input for sequencing was PBMCs, taken after anti-PD-1 treatment. As DNA, the CDR3 is TGTGCCAGCACCTTCGGGTTGGGGGTGAACACTGAAGCTTTCTTT. It codes for CASTFGLGVNTEAFF.